This TCR beta chain appears in the sequencing data of a study of blood T cell repertoires in COVID-19 (TCRdb year 2020). Study-wide context: The collaborator samples originated in the United States, Italy and Spain and spanned the acute and convalescent phases of COVID-19. Samples came from the ongoing ImmuneRACE study (first 160 participants) plus 1,254 subjects from 6 global collaborators. A freely available public database, intended as a resource for researchers studying the immune response to SARS-CoV-2, is where the repertoires were released. Nearly every sample came with metadata listing a de-identified subject ID, COVID-19 status, age in years and sex. Subjects who had been exposed to COVID-19, were actively infected with it, or had recovered from it provided the deeply sampled blood TCRbeta repertoires that made up the dataset. The material from the prospective study consisted of cDNA or gDNA derived from T cells, B-cell-depleted T cells, or PBMCs. HLA class I and class II types, where available, came from metadata supplied by the sample provider rather than from assay-based typing. Paper-wide results and their limitations: How much clinical and demographic metadata was included differed by source and by participant, and the metadata was provided uncurated.

The collaborating institutions used their own protocols to collect whole blood in K2EDTA tubes. Collaborator samples were shipped for TCRbeta analysis as frozen whole blood, isolated PBMCs, or DNA extracted from either sample type. The CDR1 and CDR2 encoded by the germline V gene (reference sequence) are LNHDA and SQIVND. The germline V end is reduced by 5 bases and the J end by 9 bases; junction bases left unmatched: 10. From its cysteine to its phenylalanine, the CDR3 spans 14 amino acids. The CDR3 DNA has 42 bases and is translated from base 1. TCRbeta CDR3 regions were amplified from genomic DNA using the immunoSEQ Assay, a bias-controlled multiplex PCR. As for the original processing: Nucleated cell counts per sample were estimated from amplification of reference gene primers within the assay. Sequence reads were collapsed and filtered to measure the absolute abundance of every unique TCRbeta CDR3 rearrangement. For each sample, productive Simpson clonality was calculated by taking the square root of Simpson's diversity index across productive rearrangements. TCRdb re-hosts the immuneACCESS table, in-frame sequences only. Its copies lack some clones; in the studies checked, an unresolved V gene accounts for under half of them, and the cause for the rest is not known. V, J and clone size reflect that table, while D and trimming were determined from the DNA. The sample profile shows 25,000 to 35,000 clones; 68% of them were found once. Clones ranked in the top ten supply around 17% of the sample.

Regarding this clone: This clone's antigen is unknown. No base quality values were provided; no much bigger clone lies one nucleotide off.

The TCR was taken from a human donor in a cohort sampled during active COVID-19. Recombination joined TRBV19 with TRBJ2-1; the junction holds 7 bases that match TRBD2. Sequenced material: peripheral blood. In nucleotide form, the sequence is TGTGCCAGTAGTCCCGCCGGGGGGTTTGCTGAGCAGTTCTTC. Its protein product is CASSPAGGFAEQFF.